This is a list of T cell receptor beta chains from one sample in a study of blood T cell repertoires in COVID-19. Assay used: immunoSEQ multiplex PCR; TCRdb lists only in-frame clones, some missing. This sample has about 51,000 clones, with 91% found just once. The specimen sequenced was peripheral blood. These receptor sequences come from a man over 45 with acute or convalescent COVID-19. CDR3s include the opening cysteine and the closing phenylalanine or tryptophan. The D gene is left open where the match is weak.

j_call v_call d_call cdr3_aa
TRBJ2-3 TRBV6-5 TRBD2 CASCSSGLVVVDTQYF
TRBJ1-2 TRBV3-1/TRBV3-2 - CASSQESGVLGYTF
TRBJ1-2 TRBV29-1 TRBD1 CSAGTGENGYTF
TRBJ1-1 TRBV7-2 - CASSYIGGTEAFF
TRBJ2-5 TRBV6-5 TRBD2 CASSFATSPETQYF
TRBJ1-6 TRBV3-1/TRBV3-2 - CASSAAGARSPLHF
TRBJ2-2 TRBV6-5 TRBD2 CASSYAAGVAGELFF
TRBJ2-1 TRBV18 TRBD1 CASSPGQGYDEQFF
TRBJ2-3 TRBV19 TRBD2 CASSAGLAGYTDTQYF
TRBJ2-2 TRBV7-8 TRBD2 CASSGGLAGANTGELFF
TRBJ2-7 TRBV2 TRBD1 CASSEQTGRNSYEQYF
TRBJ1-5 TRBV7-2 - CASSRQENQPQHF
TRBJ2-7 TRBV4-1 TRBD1 CASSQDGQGVREQYF